Listed below are T cell receptor beta chains from one sample, sequenced in a study of blood T cell repertoires in COVID-19. The assay was immunoSEQ multiplex PCR, and TCRdb's table has in-frame clones only and misses some. The sample contains 100,000 to 150,000 clones, roughly four fifths of which appear only once. Material for sequencing was peripheral blood. Receptors originate from an elderly man with COVID-19, enrolled during active disease. CDR3s include the opening cysteine and the closing phenylalanine or tryptophan. A D gene is named only where the DNA matches it firmly. Some rows mark clone size as missing; the rest say once, few, many or name a class of expanded clone.

J gene | V gene | D gene | clone size | CDR3 protein | CDR3 DNA
TRBJ1-5 | TRBV10-2 | - | - | CAGSRGVDQPQHF | TGCGCCGGCAGTCGGGGGGTGGATCAGCCCCAGCATTTT
TRBJ2-7 | TRBV19 | TRBD1 | - | CASSTRDSPWQYF | TGTGCCAGTAGTACCCGGGACAGTCCGTGGCAGTACTTC
TRBJ2-3 | TRBV6-5 | TRBD2 | - | CASSPRGLAGDTQYF | TGTGCCAGCAGTCCCCGGGGGTTAGCGGGAGATACGCAGTATTTT
TRBJ1-1 | TRBV24-1 | TRBD1 | - | CATRDRGTEAFF | TGTGCCACCCGGGACAGGGGCACTGAAGCTTTCTTT
TRBJ1-4 | TRBV6-5 | TRBD1 | - | CASKIGQGAHEKLFF | TGTGCCAGCAAGATCGGACAGGGGGCGCATGAAAAACTGTTTTTT
TRBJ1-1 | TRBV18 | - | - | CASSPGQNTEAFF | TGTGCCAGCTCACCGGGACAGAACACTGAAGCTTTCTTT
TRBJ1-2 | TRBV4-3 | - | once | CASSQDRGAGEGYTF | TGCGCCAGCAGCCAAGATCGGGGGGCAGGAGAAGGCTACACCTTC
TRBJ1-1 | TRBV12-3/TRBV12-4 | - | once | CASTLYMNTEAFF | TGTGCCAGCACCCTATATATGAACACTGAAGCTTTCTTT
TRBJ2-1 | TRBV7-3 | - | once | CASSLGQYNEQFF | TGTGCCAGCAGCTTAGGCCAATACAATGAGCAGTTCTTC
TRBJ2-1 | TRBV3-1/TRBV3-2 | TRBD2 | once | CASSPTSGSYNEQFF | TGTGCCAGCAGTCCTACTAGCGGGAGTTACAATGAGCAGTTCTTC
TRBJ2-5 | TRBV6-2/TRBV6-3 | TRBD2 | - | CASSYGPGRGETQYF | TGTGCCAGCAGTTACGGCCCGGGGAGGGGAGAGACCCAGTACTTC
TRBJ2-7 | TRBV6-2/TRBV6-3 | - | - | CASSYLSGYEQYF | TGTGCCAGCAGTTACCTTTCGGGTTACGAGCAGTACTTC
TRBJ2-5 | TRBV10-3 | - | - | CAISERRDTRETQYF | TGTGCCATCAGTGAGCGAAGGGACACCCGAGAGACCCAGTACTTC
TRBJ2-1 | TRBV7-8 | TRBD2 | - | CASSLAPGDIVAGVVNEQFF | TGTGCCAGCAGCTTAGCCCCCGGGGATATAGTTGCGGGAGTAGTAAATGAGCAGTTCTTC
TRBJ1-5 | TRBV2 | - | few | CASSEREVGNQPQHF | TGTGCCAGCAGTGAACGGGAGGTAGGCAATCAGCCCCAGCATTTT
TRBJ2-7 | TRBV29-1 | - | - | CSVAMNRVGGEQYF | TGCAGCGTTGCGATGAACAGGGTTGGCGGAGAGCAGTACTTC
TRBJ1-2 | TRBV6-6 | TRBD1 | - | CASSLRQGAGLSYGYTF | TGTGCCAGCAGTCTCCGACAGGGAGCGGGCCTCAGCTATGGCTACACCTTC
TRBJ2-7 | TRBV6-5 | - | - | CASSYIGNEQYF | TGTGCCAGCAGTTACATCGGTAACGAGCAGTACTTC
TRBJ2-1 | TRBV7-2 | - | - | CASRGPAGYNEQFF | TGTGCCAGCAGGGGACCGGCGGGATACAATGAGCAGTTCTTC
TRBJ2-2 | TRBV15 | - | - | CATSRDTDSAYTGELFF | TGTGCCACCAGCAGAGATACGGACAGTGCCTACACCGGGGAGCTGTTTTTT
TRBJ2-7 | TRBV2 | - | few | CASRIDRSSYEQYF | TGTGCCAGCAGGATCGACAGGAGCTCCTACGAGCAGTACTTC
TRBJ1-1 | TRBV18 | - | few | CASSPPAHAGPGAFF | TGTGCCAGCTCACCCCCCGCGCATGCAGGGCCCGGCGCTTTCTTT
TRBJ1-1 | TRBV6-5 | - | - | CASSYTTDQTHRAFF | TGTGCCAGCAGTTACACCACAGACCAAACCCATAGAGCTTTCTTT
TRBJ1-6 | TRBV2 | - | - | CATAVEGGNSPLHF | TGTGCCACTGCGGTGGAAGGGGGTAATTCACCCCTCCACTTT
TRBJ1-1 | TRBV14 | - | - | CASSKRDFGTEAFF | TGTGCCAGCAGCAAAAGGGACTTCGGCACTGAAGCTTTCTTT
TRBJ1-2 | TRBV6-5 | - | - | CASSGQSTANYGYTF | TGTGCCAGCAGCGGGCAGTCGACAGCTAACTATGGCTACACCTTC
TRBJ1-6 | TRBV28 | - | - | CASSFYGAGSINSPLHF | TGTGCCAGCAGTTTTTATGGTGCTGGGAGCATCAATTCACCCCTCCACTTT
TRBJ1-6 | TRBV5-4 | - | once | CASSLGEESPLHF | TGTGCCAGCAGCTTGGGGGAGGAGTCACCCCTCCACTTT
TRBJ2-3 | TRBV12-3/TRBV12-4 | - | once | CASSLKGLSEYF | TGTGCCAGCAGTTTAAAGGGACTCTCGGAGTATTTT